This T cell receptor beta chain was sequenced in a study of blood T cell repertoires in COVID-19 (dated by TCRdb to between 2020 and 2021). Background on the whole study: Samples covering the acute and convalescent phases of COVID-19 were provided by collaborators in the United States, Italy and Spain. Sample metadata almost always included a de-identified subject ID, COVID-19 status, age in years and sex. Deeply sampled blood TCRbeta repertoires from subjects exposed to, actively infected with, or recovered from COVID-19 were included in the dataset. The repertoires were released in a freely available public database meant as a resource for research on the immune response to SARS-CoV-2. The material from the prospective study consisted of cDNA or gDNA derived from T cells, B-cell-depleted T cells, or PBMCs. Where HLA class I and class II types were available, the types were taken from metadata supplied by the sample provider, not from assay-based typing. Samples came from the ongoing ImmuneRACE study (first 160 participants) plus 1,254 subjects from 6 global collaborators. Findings and caveats that apply to the study as a whole: The amount of clinical and demographic metadata varied by source and participant and was provided uncurated.

TCRbeta CDR3 regions were amplified from genomic DNA by means of the immunoSEQ Assay, a bias-controlled multiplex PCR. The original methods were these. The number of nucleated cells in each sample was estimated from the amplification of reference gene primers within the assay. To quantify the absolute abundance of each unique TCRbeta CDR3 rearrangement, sequence reads were collapsed and filtered. Productive Simpson clonality was computed per sample as the square root of Simpson's diversity index over productive rearrangements. TCRdb took this table from immuneACCESS and kept in-frame rearrangements with V and J called. Such tables lack part of the clones; where checked against another copy, unresolved V genes explain under half of the gap, and the rest is unexplained. V and J calls plus clone size are reproduced from that table; the DNA served to infer D and trimming. Within this sample are 220,000 or so clones, with 85% to 90% of them counted one time only. Of the sample, about a tenth is held by the ten largest clones.

The CDR3 numbers 15 residues from cysteine through phenylalanine. Of the read, only the CDR3 DNA is kept; its 45 bases are in frame from base 1. Trimming removed 0 bases from V and 1 base from J; the gene matches leave 2 bases unexplained. The germline V gene encodes CDR1 MNHEY and CDR2 SVGEGT. About this clone itself: Its antigen specificity is not known. The sample holds no much larger clone one base away, and base qualities are not on file.

In Seattle, one collaborating source enrolled patients while the infection was active and tracked those patients longitudinally over the course of disease. Each collaborating institution followed its own protocols to collect whole blood in K2EDTA tubes. For TCRbeta analysis, collaborator samples were shipped as frozen whole blood, as isolated PBMCs, or as DNA extracted from either sample type. The sample consisted of peripheral blood. The source is a woman aged 45-65 years with COVID-19, enrolled during active disease. Here the chain combines TRBV6-2 or TRBV6-3 and TRBJ2-7, and TRBD1 aligns with 8 junction nucleotides. The nucleotides are TGTGCCAGCAGTTACTCAGGACAGGGATCCTACGAGCAGTACTTC. The translation is CASSYSGQGSYEQYF.